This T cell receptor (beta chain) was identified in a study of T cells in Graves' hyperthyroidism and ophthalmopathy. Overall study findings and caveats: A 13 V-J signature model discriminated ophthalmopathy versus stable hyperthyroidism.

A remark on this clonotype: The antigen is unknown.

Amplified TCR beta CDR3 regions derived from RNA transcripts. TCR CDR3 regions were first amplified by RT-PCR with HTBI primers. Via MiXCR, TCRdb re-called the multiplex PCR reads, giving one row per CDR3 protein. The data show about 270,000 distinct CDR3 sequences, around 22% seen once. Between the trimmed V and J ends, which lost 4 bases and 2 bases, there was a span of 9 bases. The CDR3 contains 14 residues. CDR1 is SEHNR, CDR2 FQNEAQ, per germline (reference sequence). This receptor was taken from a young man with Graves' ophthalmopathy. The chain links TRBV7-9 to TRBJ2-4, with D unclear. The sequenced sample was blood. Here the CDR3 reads CASSSPTTKNIQYF. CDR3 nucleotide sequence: TGTGCCAGCAGCTCACCCACGACCAAAAACATTCAGTACTTC.